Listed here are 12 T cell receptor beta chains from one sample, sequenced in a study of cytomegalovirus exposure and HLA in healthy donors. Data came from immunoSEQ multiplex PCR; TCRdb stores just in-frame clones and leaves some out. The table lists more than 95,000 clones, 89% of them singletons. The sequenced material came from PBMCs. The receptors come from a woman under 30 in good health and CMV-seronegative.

In nucleotides, the CDR3 is TGTGCCAGTAGTATCGGACTTATCAATGAGCAGTTCTTC. Translating gives CASSIGLINEQFF. This rearrangement joins TRBV19 to TRBJ2-1; weak D call: TRBD2 (5 bases). CDR1 LNHDA and CDR2 SQIVND come from the germline V gene (reference sequence). The CDR3 loop spans 13 amino acids. V shed 3 bases and J shed 6 bases, with 9 bases lying between them. Variable domain in full (rest from reference TRBV19 and TRBJ2-1): DGGITQSPKYLFRKEGQNVTLSCEQNLNHDAMYWYRQDPGQGLRLIYYSQIVNDFQKGDIAEGYSVSREKKESFPLTVTSAQKNPTAFYLCASSIGLINEQFFGPGTRLTVL.

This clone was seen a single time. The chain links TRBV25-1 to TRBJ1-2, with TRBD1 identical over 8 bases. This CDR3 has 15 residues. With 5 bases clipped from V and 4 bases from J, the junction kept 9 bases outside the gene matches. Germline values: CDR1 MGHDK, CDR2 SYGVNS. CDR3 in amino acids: CASSSLTGDGYGYTF. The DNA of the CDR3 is TGTGCCAGCAGTTCCCTGACAGGGGACGGCTATGGCTACACCTTC.

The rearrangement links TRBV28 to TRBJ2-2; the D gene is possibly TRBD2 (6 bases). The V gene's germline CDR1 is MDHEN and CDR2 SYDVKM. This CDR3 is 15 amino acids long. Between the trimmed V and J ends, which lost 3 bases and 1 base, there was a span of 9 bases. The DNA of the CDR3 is TGTGCCAGCAGTTTGGGTAGCGGGAACACCGGGGAGCTGTTTTTT. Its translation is CASSLGSGNTGELFF. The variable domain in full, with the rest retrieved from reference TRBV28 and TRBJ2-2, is DVKVTQSSRYLVKRTGEKVFLECVQDMDHENMFWYRQDPGLGLRLIYFSYDVKMKEKGDIPEGYSVSREKKERFSLILESASTNQTSMYLCASSLGSGNTGELFFGEGSRLTVL.

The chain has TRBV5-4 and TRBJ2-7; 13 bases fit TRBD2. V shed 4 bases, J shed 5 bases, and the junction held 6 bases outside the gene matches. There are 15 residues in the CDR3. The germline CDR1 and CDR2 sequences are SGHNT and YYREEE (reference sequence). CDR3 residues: CASSIGTSGMNEQYF. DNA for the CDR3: TGTGCCAGCAGCATCGGGACTAGCGGGATGAACGAGCAGTACTTC.

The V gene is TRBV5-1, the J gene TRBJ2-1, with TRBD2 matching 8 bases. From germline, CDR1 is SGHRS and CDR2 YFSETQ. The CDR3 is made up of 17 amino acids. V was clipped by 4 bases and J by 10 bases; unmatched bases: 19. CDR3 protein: CASSRRKGGGPPREQFF. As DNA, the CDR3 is TGCGCCAGCAGCCGCAGGAAAGGCGGGGGGCCCCCTCGGGAGCAGTTCTTC.

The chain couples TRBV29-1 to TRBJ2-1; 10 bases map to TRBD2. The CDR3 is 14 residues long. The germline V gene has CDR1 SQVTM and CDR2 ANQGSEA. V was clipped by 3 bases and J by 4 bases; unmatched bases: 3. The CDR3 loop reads CSVDTSGIYNEQFF. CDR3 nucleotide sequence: TGCAGCGTTGACACTAGCGGGATATACAATGAGCAGTTCTTC.

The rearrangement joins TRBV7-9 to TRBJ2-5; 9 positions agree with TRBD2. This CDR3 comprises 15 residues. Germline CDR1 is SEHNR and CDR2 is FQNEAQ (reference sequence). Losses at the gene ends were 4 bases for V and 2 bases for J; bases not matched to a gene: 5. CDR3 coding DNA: TGTGCCAGCAGCTGGTTGACTAGCGGTCAAGAGACCCAGTACTTC. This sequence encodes CASSWLTSGQETQYF.

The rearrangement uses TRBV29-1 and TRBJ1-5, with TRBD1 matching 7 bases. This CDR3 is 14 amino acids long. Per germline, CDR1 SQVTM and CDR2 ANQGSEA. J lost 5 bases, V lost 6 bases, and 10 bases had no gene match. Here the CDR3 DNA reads TGCAGCGTCCTTGGGACTCAGGGGGATCAGCCCCAGCATTTT. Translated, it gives CSVLGTQGDQPQHF.

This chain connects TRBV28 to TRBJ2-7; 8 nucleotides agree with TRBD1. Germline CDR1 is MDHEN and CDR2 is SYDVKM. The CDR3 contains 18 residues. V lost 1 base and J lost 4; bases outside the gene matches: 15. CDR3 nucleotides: TGTGCCAGCAGTTTATTCGTTAGGGGAGAGGACAGGGCATACGAGCAGTACTTC. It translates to CASSLFVRGEDRAYEQYF.

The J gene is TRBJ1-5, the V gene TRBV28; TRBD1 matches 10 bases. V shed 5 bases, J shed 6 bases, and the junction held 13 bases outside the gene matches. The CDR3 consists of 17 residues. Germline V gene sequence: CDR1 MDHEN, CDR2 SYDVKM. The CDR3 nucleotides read TGTGCCAGCAGTACCCTCTTCCGGGACAGGGGTTTTCAGCCCCAGCATTTT. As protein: CASSTLFRDRGFQPQHF.

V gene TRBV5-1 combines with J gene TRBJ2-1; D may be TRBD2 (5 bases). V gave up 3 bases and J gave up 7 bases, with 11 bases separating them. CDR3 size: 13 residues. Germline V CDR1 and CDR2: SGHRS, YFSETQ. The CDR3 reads CASSSDWKNEQFF. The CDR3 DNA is TGCGCCAGCAGCTCGGACTGGAAAAATGAGCAGTTCTTC.

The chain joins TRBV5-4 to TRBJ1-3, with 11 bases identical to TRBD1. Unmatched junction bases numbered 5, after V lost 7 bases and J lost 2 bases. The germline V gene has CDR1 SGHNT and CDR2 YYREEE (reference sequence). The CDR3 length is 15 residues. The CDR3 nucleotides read TGTGCCAGCGGGACAGGGGGAAGTGCTGGAAACACCATATATTTT. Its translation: CASGTGGSAGNTIYF.